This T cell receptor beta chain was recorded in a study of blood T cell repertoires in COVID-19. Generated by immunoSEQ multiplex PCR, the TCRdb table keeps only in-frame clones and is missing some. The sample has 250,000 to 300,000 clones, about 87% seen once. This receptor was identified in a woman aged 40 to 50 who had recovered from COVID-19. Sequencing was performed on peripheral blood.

The CDR3 coding sequence is TGTGCCAGCAGCGTAGGGGGCTTTTTGAGCTATGGCTACACCTTC. Amino acid sequence: CASSVGGFLSYGYTF. The chain employs TRBV9 and TRBJ1-2; D possibly corresponds to TRBD1 (5 bases). This CDR3 contains 15 residues. V shed 0 bases and J shed 4 bases, with 13 bases lying between them. The germline CDR1 and CDR2 sequences are SGDLS and YYNGEE.